This T cell receptor beta chain derives from a study of OX40 agonist ivuxolimab in advanced cancers. Autoimmune disease history or systemic immunosuppression barred patients. Patients had blood sampled at baseline and again on cycle 4 day 1 and cycle 7 day 1. As regards this clone: No antigen is known for it.

General study points: At 0.1 to 3.0 mg/kg, clonal expansion of CD4+ and CD8+ blood T cells had occurred by week 6.

Repertoires were generated with immunoSEQ multiplex PCR, while TCRdb's copy carries only in-frame clones and drops some. The sample consists of 40,000 or so clones, about 88% of them appearing once. The CDR3 consists of 12 residues. V lost 5 bases to trimming and J lost 8 bases, with 10 bases between them. In germline, CDR1 is SEHNR, CDR2 FQNEAQ (reference sequence). The TCR sequence derives from an adult with an advanced solid tumor such as melanoma, head and neck, liver or kidney cancer. The sequencing used CD4+ or CD8+ T cells sorted from blood, collected in a trial of the OX40 agonist ivuxolimab. The J gene is TRBJ2-1, the V gene TRBV7-9; perhaps TRBD1 as D (5 bases). CDR3 sequence (DNA): TGTGCCAGCAGCCCCCTAGGGGATGAGCAGTTCTTC. Its protein is CASSPLGDEQFF.